The sequence of this T cell receptor beta chain was determined in a study of vaccination and CD4 T cells after COVID-19. About the research overall: Median draw time for post-COVID samples was under 120 days post-diagnosis (range 35 to 161).

This clonotype was counted only a few times. Its cognate antigen is unknown. Treatment indicated: approximately 9-day PBMC culture with coronavirus spike peptide pools or control peptides (ViraFEST assay). CD4+ T cells that came from the unexposed donor were collected before the COVID-19 pandemic (2011-2018). If enough cells were available, CD4+ T cells from unexposed donors were probed with SARS-CoV-2 S/N and four cold-coronavirus spikes. Between the trimmed V and J ends, which lost 6 bases and 6 bases, there was a span of 15 bases. Germline V lookup: CDR1 MNHNS, CDR2 SASEGT. This CDR3 has 14 residues. Findings and caveats of the study: Researchers report that 304 of 307 vaccine-specific clones in convalescent patients proved spike mono-reactive.

The Oncomine TCR Beta short-read assay was applied to DNA of cultured CD4+ T cells. Cultures of CD4+ T cells served as the source for extracting genomic DNA. TCRdb called the PCR reads again in MiXCR, with one record for every CDR3 protein. The sample has almost 5,500 distinct CDR3 sequences, about 40% seen once. This clonotype was obtained from a human donor in good health. The sequenced sample was CD4+ T cells from blood, cultured in vitro. This chain joins TRBV6-1 and TRBJ1-5; perhaps TRBD1 as D (6 bases). The CDR3 bases are TGTGCCAGCAGGCCTACAGGGAGCGGTCAGCCCCAGCATTTT. This sequence encodes CASRPTGSGQPQHF.